These 13 T cell receptor beta chains came from one sample sequenced in a study of blood T cell repertoires in COVID-19. This table comes from immunoSEQ multiplex PCR, and its TCRdb copy is limited to in-frame clones, with some not included. Here the sample spans some 88,000 clones, roughly 85% being singletons. What was sequenced was peripheral blood. The receptors here all came from a man aged 55 to 70 with acute or convalescent COVID-19.

The chain uses TRBV6-5 and TRBJ1-5; D remains unclear. The germline V gene encodes CDR1 MNHEY and CDR2 SVGAGI. CDR3 length equals 16 residues. V shed 2 bases and J shed 3 bases, with 14 bases lying between them. In DNA, the CDR3 is TGTGCCAGCAGTTACCCTGTCTCCGGGGTCAATCAGCCCCAGCATTTT. Encoded protein: CASSYPVSGVNQPQHF.

The chain employs TRBV7-8 and TRBJ2-7; a weak D match, TRBD2 (6 bases). The CDR3 consists of 15 residues. Trimming took off 5 bases at V and 5 bases at J, with 19 bases between the two ends. Germline lookup yields CDR1 SGHVS and CDR2 FQNEAQ. Written as DNA, the CDR3 is TGTGCCAGCAGCCTACCGCGGGGCCTATTAGACGAGCAGTACTTC. It yields the protein CASSLPRGLLDEQYF.

The rearrangement joins TRBV6-1 to TRBJ1-5; D call uncertain. CDR1 and CDR2 from the germline V gene are MNHNS and SASEGT. The CDR3 spans 14 residues. V gave up 1 base and J gave up 3 bases, with 7 bases separating them. CDR3 nucleotide sequence: TGTGCCAGCAGTGAAGGAGGGAACAATCAGCCCCAGCATTTT. Its translation: CASSEGGNNQPQHF.

The gene calls are TRBV5-1 and TRBJ1-3; 9 bases match TRBD1. Germline loops: CDR1 SGHRS, CDR2 YFSETQ. J was trimmed by 0 bases and V by 5 bases; bases with no gene match: 3. The CDR3 is 15 amino acids. DNA of the CDR3: TGCGCCAGCAGACAGACAGGGGGCTCTGGAAACACCATATATTTT. Protein sequence: CASRQTGGSGNTIYF.

CDR3 amino acids: CASSQEEKGALSSYNEQFF. CDR3 bases: TGTGCCAGCAGCCAAGAAGAGAAAGGGGCTCTTAGCTCCTACAATGAGCAGTTCTTC. The chain joins TRBV3-1 (or the pseudogene TRBV3-2) to TRBJ2-1; D may be TRBD1 (5 bases). Trimming cost V 0 bases and J 0 bases, with 18 bases left between them. Germline-derived CDR1 and CDR2 are LGHDT and YNNKEL (reference sequence). CDR3 length: 19 residues.

The V and J genes are TRBV2 and TRBJ2-1, with 7 bases lining up with TRBD2. The germline V gene encodes CDR1 SNHLY and CDR2 FYNNEI. V trimming: 8 bases; J trimming: 6 bases; junction bases outside the gene matches: 10. The CDR3 loop spans 14 amino acids. CDR3 sequence: CASHPLADFNEQFF. CDR3 sequence (DNA): TGTGCCAGCCACCCGCTAGCGGACTTCAATGAGCAGTTCTTC.

The chain carries TRBV6-5 and TRBJ1-2, with 9 bases matching TRBD1. V dropped 2 bases and J dropped 4; count of bases not matched to a gene: 5. The CDR3 length is 15 residues. Germline-derived CDR1 and CDR2 are MNHEY and SVGAGI. CDR3 residues: CASSYQGQGFYGYTF. As DNA, the CDR3 is TGTGCCAGCAGTTACCAGGGACAGGGCTTCTATGGCTACACCTTC.

CDR3 residues: CATSRVGQANNSPLHF. CDR3 sequence (DNA): TGTGCCACCAGCAGAGTTGGACAGGCCAACAATTCACCCCTCCACTTT. The genes are TRBV15 and TRBJ1-6, with 7 bases matching TRBD1. Germline V gene sequence: CDR1 LNHNV, CDR2 YYDKDF (reference sequence). This CDR3 has 16 amino acids. With 1 base clipped from V and 7 bases from J, the junction kept 7 bases outside the gene matches.

The V call is TRBV7-2, the J call TRBJ2-7; D remains ambiguous. There are 13 residues in the CDR3. Germline V gives CDR1 SGHTA, CDR2 FQGNSA. Trimming shortened V by 3 bases and J by 3 bases, and 9 bases separated the two germline ends. This chain's CDR3 is CASSFAGGYEQYF. Here the CDR3 DNA reads TGTGCCAGCAGCTTTGCAGGTGGCTACGAGCAGTACTTC.

The V gene is TRBV9, the J gene TRBJ1-2; 7 bases line up with TRBD1. The germline V gene encodes CDR1 SGDLS and CDR2 YYNGEE. The CDR3 spans 17 residues. The ends lost 6 bases at V and 4 bases at J; junction bases unmatched: 18. The CDR3 region has the DNA TGTGCCAGCACCGACGCCGACAGGGTAGGGAGGTTCTATGGCTACACCTTC. It is translated as CASTDADRVGRFYGYTF.

The CDR3 DNA sequence: TGTGCCAGTAATCTCCAGGGACTAGCGGGAGAAAGCGGCAATGAGCAGTTCTTC. It yields the protein CASNLQGLAGESGNEQFF. This chain joins TRBV19 and TRBJ2-1; 14 positions agree with TRBD2. With V trimmed by 7 bases and J by 6 bases, 14 bases remained unmatched. Germline lookup yields CDR1 LNHDA and CDR2 SQIVND (reference sequence). This CDR3 is 18 amino acids long. The complete variable domain, with remaining parts taken from reference TRBV19 and TRBJ2-1, reads DGGITQSPKYLFRKEGQNVTLSCEQNLNHDAMYWYRQDPGQGLRLIYYSQIVNDFQKGDIAEGYSVSREKKESFPLTVTSAQKNPTAFYLCASNLQGLAGESGNEQFFGPGTRLTVL.

The rearrangement joins TRBV7-6 to TRBJ2-1; 10 positions match TRBD2. Germline V gene data show CDR1 as SGHVS and CDR2 as FNYEAQ. The length of the CDR3 is 17 residues. Losses at the gene ends were 5 bases for V and 2 bases for J; bases not matched to a gene: 9. The CDR3 sequence: CASSAGQTSGTYNEQFF. CDR3 in DNA: TGTGCCAGCAGCGCAGGCCAAACTAGCGGGACCTACAATGAGCAGTTCTTC.

This clone was observed a single time. The chain uses TRBV19 and TRBJ1-2, with D hard to call. The CDR3 length is 13 residues. From germline, CDR1 is LNHDA and CDR2 SQIVND (reference sequence). Trimming removed 7 bases at V and 6 bases at J, with 15 bases between. Here the CDR3 DNA reads TGTGCCAGTACCCAGAGGAGGGCTAATGGCTACACCTTC. Translation: CASTQRRANGYTF.